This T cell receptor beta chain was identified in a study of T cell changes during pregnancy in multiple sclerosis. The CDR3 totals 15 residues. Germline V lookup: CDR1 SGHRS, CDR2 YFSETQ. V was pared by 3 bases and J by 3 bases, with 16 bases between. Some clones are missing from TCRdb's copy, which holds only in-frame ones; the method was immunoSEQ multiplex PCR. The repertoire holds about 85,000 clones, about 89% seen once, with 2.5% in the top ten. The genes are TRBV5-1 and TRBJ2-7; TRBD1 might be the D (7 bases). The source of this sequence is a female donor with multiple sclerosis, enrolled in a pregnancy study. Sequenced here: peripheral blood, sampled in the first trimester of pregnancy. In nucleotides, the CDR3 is TGCGCCAGCAGCTCTAGCAGGGGGGATTACTACGAGCAGTACTTC. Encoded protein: CASSSSRGDYYEQYF.